This TCR beta chain was sequenced for a study of blood T cells in healthy people across ages. For this clonotype: Its antigen is unknown.

Study results and limitations: Across the age range, TCR beta diversity per million T cells fell in a roughly linear way. Expanded clonotype shifts may have been confounded, as the donors had an unknown CMV status.

Sample-barcoded 5' priming and a J-beta primer mix drove a second PCR of 7 to 11 cycles. Each cDNA molecule received a tag from a template-switch adaptor that had 12 random nucleotides. Sequencing yielded, for each sample, at least 3 million paired-end reads carrying CDR3. TCRdb redid the calling of the 5' RACE reads with MiXCR, one entry per CDR3 protein. The repertoire has about 1.4 million distinct CDR3 sequences, around 59% of them found once; the top ten carry over 5%. The sequence came from a man between 18 and 35 years old in good health. Sequenced: blood.

The CDR3 DNA reads as TGTGCCAGCAGCGTTCGTGCCGCTAGCTCCTACGAGCAGTACTTC. Protein: CASSVRAASSYEQYF. The gene calls are TRBV7-8 and TRBJ2-7; D is unclear. Germline V gene data show CDR1 as SGHVS and CDR2 as FQNEAQ. There are 15 residues in the CDR3. V was cut by 5 bases and J by 0 bases, with 14 bases left in between.